This TCR beta chain stems from a study of siplizumab effects on memory and regulatory T cells. V dropped 5 bases and J dropped 6 bases, with 11 bases sitting between them. The length of the CDR3 is 13 residues. In germline, CDR1 is SGHVS, CDR2 FQNEAQ. The method was immunoSEQ multiplex PCR; TCRdb's version includes in-frame clones alone and lacks a portion of them. This table holds 87,000 or so clones, about 90% found once. The TCR originated in a human donor in good health. The chain links TRBV7-8 to TRBJ2-1, with a tentative D call TRBD2 (6 bases). Sequenced material: CD4+ T cells sorted from blood. CDR3 loop: CASSRRDGNEQFF. CDR3 sequence (DNA): TGTGCCAGCAGCCGGCGGGATGGCAATGAGCAGTTCTTC. Filled out from reference TRBV7-8 and TRBJ2-1, the complete variable domain reads GAGVSQSPRYKVAKRGQDVALRCDPISGHVSLFWYQQALGQGPEFLTYFQNEAQLDKSGLPSDRFFAERPEGSVSTLKIQRTQQEDSAVYLCASSRRDGNEQFFGPGTRLTVL.